Given below is one T cell receptor beta chain in context. Its target antigen remains unknown. Base qualities are not at hand, and no much larger clone is one base apart. Ophthalmopathy patients had moderately to severely active disease, with a Clinical Activity Score of 3 or more, a NOSPECS grade of 4 or more, and a disease duration of less than 3 months. The study excluded patients with uncontrolled infections, other autoimmune diseases, pregnancy or lactation. Clinical symptoms, serum thyroxine and TRAb, thyroid ultrasound, and orbital computed tomography formed the basis for the diagnoses. Ficoll-Paque density gradient centrifugation was used to isolate PBMCs from 8.5 to 10 ml of fresh peripheral blood. Total RNA was extracted using Trizol reagent, and RNA quality was assessed on an Agilent 2100 Bioanalyzer. Per the germline V gene, MDHEN is the CDR1 and SYDVKM is the CDR2. V loses 2 bases, J loses 5 bases, and the germline ends lie 7 bases apart. From its cysteine to its phenylalanine, the CDR3 spans 13 amino acids. Of the read, only the CDR3 DNA is kept; its 39 bases are in frame from base 1.

This specimen belongs to a study of T cells in Graves' hyperthyroidism and ophthalmopathy (dated by TCRdb to the late 2010s). For the wider study: Peripheral blood was sampled at the time of initial diagnosis, prior to any treatment. To identify TCR V-J signatures that set the groups apart, the researchers used a discovery cohort of about a hundred patients, made up of under 50 with Graves' ophthalmopathy and 57 with stable Graves' hyperthyroidism. An independent validation cohort of about 19 hyperthyroidism patients and 17 patients who later progressed to ophthalmopathy tested prospective prediction of ophthalmopathy. The approximately 97 discovery patients were randomly divided into training and test sets at a 7:3 ratio. Thyroid tissue and blood T-cell repertoires from six Graves' hyperthyroidism patients were also compared in the study. Once sampling was done, hyperthyroidism patients were given methimazole at a starting dose of 30 mg daily, whereas ophthalmopathy patients were given high-dose intravenous methylprednisolone. According to the paper, TCR Vbeta CDR3 sequencing was carried out on over 130 peripheral blood samples, which came from fewer than 50 ophthalmopathy, fewer than 80 hyperthyroidism and some 17 progressor patients.

The TCR beta CDR3 regions were amplified from the RNA transcripts. For the first round of RT-PCR on the TCR CDR3, the HTBI primer set was used together with the Qiagen OneStep RT-PCR kit. The libraries were constructed in a second round of multiplex PCR and then size-selected and purified. Libraries were sequenced paired-end with 100 bp reads on an Illumina HiSeq2000. Regarding the original processing steps: SOAPnuke was used to process the raw data, removing reads that contained adapters or uncalled bases, had a mean Phred below 15, or lacked an exact match to the constant primer or identifier. High-quality paired reads were merged using COPE v1.2.5, and each unique nucleotide sequence was defined as a clonotype. MiTCR v1.1 was used to align the clonotypes against IMGT TRBV, TRBD and TRBJ reference segments. The analysis was restricted to V-J combinations with a frequency above 0.0001, which together covered about 99% of the repertoires. The TCS score was defined as F50 (clonal expansion) divided by E x V (chaos), with BLOSUM62-based TCRdist calculated between CDR3 peptides within each V-J. Welch's t-statistics and random forest reduced 500 to 550 V-J features to around 14, which were used in a naive Bayes classifier (R e1071). The public reads were reprocessed in TCRdb via fastp at Q25 and MiXCR, keeping in-frame beta chains. Each record represents a unique CDR3 protein, reported with the most common genes and DNA among its rows. TCRdb, not the authors, supplied the V and J calls. Recorded for this sample are about 500,000 distinct CDR3 sequences; about 16% of them occurred a single time. Around 28% of the sample comes from the top ten.

The study at large found these results: Most expanded thyroid clonotypes (frequency above 0.001) were also found in blood, which suggests that blood repertoires may mirror thyroid immune responses. No statistical method was used to set the sample size in advance, and investigators knew the group allocation. In cross-validation, a model built on a 13 V-J signature told ophthalmopathy apart from stable hyperthyroidism with 85% to 90% sensitivity and about 81% specificity, and in testing the same model reached 80%/75%. In validation, the model predicted progression to ophthalmopathy with just under 71% sensitivity and roughly 75% specificity, a median of around 6.6 months before onset.

Material for sequencing was blood. This TCR was sampled from a woman in her twenties or thirties with Graves' ophthalmopathy. The rearrangement joined TRBV28 to TRBJ2-1, with no D gene named confidently. The sequenced DNA is TGTGCCAGCAGTTTAGTGCAGGACAATGAGCAGTTCTTC. This encodes CASSLVQDNEQFF.